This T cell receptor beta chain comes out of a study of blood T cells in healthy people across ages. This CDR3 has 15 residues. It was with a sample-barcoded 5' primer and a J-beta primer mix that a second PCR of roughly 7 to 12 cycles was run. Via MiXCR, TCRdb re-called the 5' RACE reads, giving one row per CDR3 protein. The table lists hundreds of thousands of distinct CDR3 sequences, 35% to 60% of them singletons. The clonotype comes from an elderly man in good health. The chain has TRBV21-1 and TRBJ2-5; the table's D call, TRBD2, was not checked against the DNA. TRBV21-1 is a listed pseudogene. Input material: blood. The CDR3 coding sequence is TGTGCCAGCAGCGGGCCGATGGGGAGTGAAGAGACCCAGTACTTC. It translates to CASSGPMGSEETQYF.